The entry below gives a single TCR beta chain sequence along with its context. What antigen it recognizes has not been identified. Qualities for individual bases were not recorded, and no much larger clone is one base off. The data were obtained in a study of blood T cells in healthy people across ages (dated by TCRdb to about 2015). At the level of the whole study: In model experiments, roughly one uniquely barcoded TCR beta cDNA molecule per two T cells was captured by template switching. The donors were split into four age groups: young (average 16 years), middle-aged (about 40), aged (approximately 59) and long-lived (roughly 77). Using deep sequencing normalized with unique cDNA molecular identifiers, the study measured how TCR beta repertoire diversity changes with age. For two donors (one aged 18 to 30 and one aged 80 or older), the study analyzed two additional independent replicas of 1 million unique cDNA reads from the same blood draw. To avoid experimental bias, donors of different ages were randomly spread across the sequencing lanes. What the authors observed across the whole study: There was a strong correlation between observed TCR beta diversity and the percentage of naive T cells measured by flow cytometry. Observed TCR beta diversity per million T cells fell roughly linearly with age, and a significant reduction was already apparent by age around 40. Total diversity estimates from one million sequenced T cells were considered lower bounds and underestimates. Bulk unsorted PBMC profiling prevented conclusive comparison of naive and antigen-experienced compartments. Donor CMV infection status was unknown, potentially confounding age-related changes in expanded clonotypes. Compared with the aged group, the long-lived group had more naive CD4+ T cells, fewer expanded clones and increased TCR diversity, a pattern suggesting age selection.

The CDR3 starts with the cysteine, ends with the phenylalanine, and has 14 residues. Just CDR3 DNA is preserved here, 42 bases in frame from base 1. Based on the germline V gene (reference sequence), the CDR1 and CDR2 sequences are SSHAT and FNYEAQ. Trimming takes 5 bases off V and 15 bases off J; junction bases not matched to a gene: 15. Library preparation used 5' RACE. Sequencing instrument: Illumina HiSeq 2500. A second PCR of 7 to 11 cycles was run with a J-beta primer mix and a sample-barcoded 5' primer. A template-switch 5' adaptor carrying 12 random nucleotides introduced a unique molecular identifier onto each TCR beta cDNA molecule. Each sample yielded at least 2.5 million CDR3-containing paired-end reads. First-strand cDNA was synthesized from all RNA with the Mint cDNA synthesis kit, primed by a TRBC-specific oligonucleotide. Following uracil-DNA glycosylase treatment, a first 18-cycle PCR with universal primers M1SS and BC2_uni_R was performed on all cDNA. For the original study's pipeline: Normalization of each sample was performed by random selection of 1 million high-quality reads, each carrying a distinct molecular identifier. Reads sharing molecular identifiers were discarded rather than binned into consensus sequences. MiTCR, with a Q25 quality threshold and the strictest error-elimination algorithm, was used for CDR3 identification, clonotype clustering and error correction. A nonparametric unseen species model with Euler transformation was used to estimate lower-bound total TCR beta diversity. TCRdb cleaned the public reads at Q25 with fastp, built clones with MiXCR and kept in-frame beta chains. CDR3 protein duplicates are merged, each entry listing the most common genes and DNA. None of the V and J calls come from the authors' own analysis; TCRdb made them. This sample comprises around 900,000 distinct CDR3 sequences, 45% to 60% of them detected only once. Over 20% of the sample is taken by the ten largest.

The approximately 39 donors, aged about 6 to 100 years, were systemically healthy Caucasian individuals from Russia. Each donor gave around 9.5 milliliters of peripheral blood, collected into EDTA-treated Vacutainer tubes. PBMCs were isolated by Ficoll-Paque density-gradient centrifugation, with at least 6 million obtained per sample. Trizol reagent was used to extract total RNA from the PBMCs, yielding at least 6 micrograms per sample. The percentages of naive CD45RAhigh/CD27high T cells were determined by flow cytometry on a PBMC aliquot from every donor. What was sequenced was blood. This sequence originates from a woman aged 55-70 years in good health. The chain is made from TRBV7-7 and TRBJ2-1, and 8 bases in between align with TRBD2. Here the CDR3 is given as CASSPTIAGLGLFF. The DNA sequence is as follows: TGTGCCAGCAGCCCTACTATAGCGGGGCTTGGACTGTTCTTC.